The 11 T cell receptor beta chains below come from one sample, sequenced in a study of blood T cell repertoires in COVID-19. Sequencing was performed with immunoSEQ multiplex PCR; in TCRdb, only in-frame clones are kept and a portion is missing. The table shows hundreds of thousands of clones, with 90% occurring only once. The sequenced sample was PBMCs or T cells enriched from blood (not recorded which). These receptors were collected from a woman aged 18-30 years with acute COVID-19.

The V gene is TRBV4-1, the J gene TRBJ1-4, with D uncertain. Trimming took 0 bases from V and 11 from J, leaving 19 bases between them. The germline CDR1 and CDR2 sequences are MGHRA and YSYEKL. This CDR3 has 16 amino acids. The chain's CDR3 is CASSQDSELLGGKLFF. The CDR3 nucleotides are TGCGCCAGCAGCCAAGATTCCGAACTTCTCGGAGGGAAACTGTTTTTT.

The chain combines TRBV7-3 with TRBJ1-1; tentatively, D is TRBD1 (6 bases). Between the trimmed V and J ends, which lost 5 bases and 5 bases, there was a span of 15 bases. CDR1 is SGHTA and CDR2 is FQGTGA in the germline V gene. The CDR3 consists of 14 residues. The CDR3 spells CASSPLGGTTEAFF. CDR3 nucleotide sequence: TGTGCCAGCAGCCCCTTAGGGGGAACGACTGAAGCTTTCTTT.

As DNA, the CDR3 is TGTGCCAGCAGCTTTCGGCCTAGCGGGAGGAATGAGCAGTTCTTC. It encodes CASSFRPSGRNEQFF. The chain combines TRBV7-9 with TRBJ2-1; 11 bases map to TRBD2. Trimming at V came to 3 bases and at J to 7 bases, leaving 5 bases not matched to a gene. The CDR3 contains 15 residues. Germline-derived CDR1 and CDR2 are SEHNR and FQNEAQ (reference sequence).

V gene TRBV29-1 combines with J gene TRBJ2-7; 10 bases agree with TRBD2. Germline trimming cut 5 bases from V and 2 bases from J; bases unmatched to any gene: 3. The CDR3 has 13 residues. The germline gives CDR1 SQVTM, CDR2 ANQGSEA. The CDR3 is CSVLAGVTYEQYF. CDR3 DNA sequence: TGCAGCGTTCTAGCGGGAGTAACCTACGAGCAGTACTTC.

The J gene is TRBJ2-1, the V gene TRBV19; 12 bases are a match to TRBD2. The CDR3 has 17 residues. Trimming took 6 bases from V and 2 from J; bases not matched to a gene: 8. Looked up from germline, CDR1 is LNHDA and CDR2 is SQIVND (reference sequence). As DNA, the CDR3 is TGTGCCAGTAGCCCCGGACTAGCGGGACCCCCCTACAATGAGCAGTTCTTC. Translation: CASSPGLAGPPYNEQFF.

CDR3 DNA sequence: TGTGCCAGCAGCATTCTAGCGGGAGGGCCGGATACGCAGTATTTT. Its protein product is CASSILAGGPDTQYF. The chain joins TRBV3-1 (or the pseudogene TRBV3-2) to TRBJ2-3; 12 bases agree with TRBD2. Per the germline V gene, CDR1 is LGHDT and CDR2 is YNNKEL (reference sequence). Losses at the gene ends were 5 bases for V and 6 bases for J; bases not matched to a gene: 6. The CDR3 length is 15 residues.

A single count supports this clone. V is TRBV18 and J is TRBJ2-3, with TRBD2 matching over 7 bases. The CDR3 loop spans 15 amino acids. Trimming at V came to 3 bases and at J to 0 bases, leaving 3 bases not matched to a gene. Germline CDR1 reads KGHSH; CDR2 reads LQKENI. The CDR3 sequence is CASSPSRESTDTQYF. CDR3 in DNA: TGTGCCAGCTCACCTTCGCGGGAGAGCACAGATACGCAGTATTTT.

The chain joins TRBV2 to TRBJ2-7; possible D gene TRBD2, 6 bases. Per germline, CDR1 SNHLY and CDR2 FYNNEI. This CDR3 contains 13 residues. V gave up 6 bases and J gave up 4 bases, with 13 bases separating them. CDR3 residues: CASSPNGGYEQYF. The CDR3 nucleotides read TGTGCCAGCAGCCCAAACGGGGGATACGAGCAGTACTTC. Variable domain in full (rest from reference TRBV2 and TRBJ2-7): EPEVTQTPSHQVTQMGQEVILRCVPISNHLYFYWYRQILGQKVEFLVSFYNNEISEKSEIFDDQFSVERPDGSNFTLKIRSTKLEDSAMYFCASSPNGGYEQYFGPGTRLTVT.

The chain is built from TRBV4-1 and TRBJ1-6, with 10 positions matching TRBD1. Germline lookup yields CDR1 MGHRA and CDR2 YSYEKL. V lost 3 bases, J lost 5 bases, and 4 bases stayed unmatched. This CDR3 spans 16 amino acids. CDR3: CASSHDRGLDNSPLHF. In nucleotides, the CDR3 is TGCGCCAGCAGCCACGACAGGGGGCTAGATAATTCACCCCTCCACTTT.

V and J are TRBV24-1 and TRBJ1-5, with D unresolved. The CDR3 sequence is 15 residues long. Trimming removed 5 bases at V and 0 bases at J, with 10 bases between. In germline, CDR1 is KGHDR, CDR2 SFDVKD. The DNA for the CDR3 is TGTGCCACCAGTGGCAGCGAGTATAGCAATCAGCCCCAGCATTTT. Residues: CATSGSEYSNQPQHF.

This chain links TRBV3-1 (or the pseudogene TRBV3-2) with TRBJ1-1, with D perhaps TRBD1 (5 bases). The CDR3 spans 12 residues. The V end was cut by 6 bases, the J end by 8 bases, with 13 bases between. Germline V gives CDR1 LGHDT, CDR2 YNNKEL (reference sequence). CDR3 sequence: CASRFEGAEAFF. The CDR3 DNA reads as TGTGCCAGCAGATTTGAAGGGGCCGAAGCTTTCTTT.